The sequence of this T cell receptor (beta chain) was determined in a study of T cells in Graves' hyperthyroidism and ophthalmopathy. The V gene's germline CDR1 is ENHRY and CDR2 SYGVKD. The CDR3 sequence is 13 residues long. Unmatched junction bases numbered 9, after V lost 10 bases and J lost 3 bases. Using RNA transcripts as the source, TCR beta CDR3 regions were amplified. First-round RT-PCR of the TCR CDR3 relied on the HTBI primer set. MiXCR, run by TCRdb on the multiplex PCR reads, gives a single entry per CDR3 protein. The table shows hundreds of thousands of distinct CDR3 sequences, with 38% occurring only once. Regarding the study as a whole: Model predictions of ophthalmopathy came a median around 6.5 months before onset.

This clonotype was counted a few times. Its antigen is still unknown. The sequencing sample was made of blood. This sequence originates from a man younger than 35 with Graves' hyperthyroidism. The chain couples TRBV10-3 to TRBJ2-7; 7 bases are a match to TRBD1. CDR3 coding DNA: TGTGCCAGCTCCGGGACAGAGGACTACGAGCAGTACTTC. Translation gives CASSGTEDYEQYF.